Presented here are 20 T cell receptor beta chains from one specimen sequenced in a study of T cells in Graves' hyperthyroidism and ophthalmopathy. Amplification targeted TCR beta CDR3 regions from RNA transcripts. HTBI primers were used for first-round RT-PCR of the TCR CDR3. TCRdb called the multiplex PCR reads again in MiXCR, with one record for every CDR3 protein. This table has 400,000 to 600,000 distinct CDR3 sequences, roughly 20% appearing once. Sequenced sample: blood. These receptors came from a man between 18 and 35 years old with Graves' hyperthyroidism.

This clonotype was seen only a few times. The chain combines TRBV28 with TRBJ2-3, with TRBD1 as a possible D gene (6 bases). Between the trimmed V and J ends, which lost 5 bases and 7 bases, there was a span of 16 bases. Germline values: CDR1 MDHEN, CDR2 SYDVKM. This CDR3 has 14 amino acids. CDR3 sequence: CASSLQGYKNTQYF. CDR3 nucleotide sequence: TGTGCCAGCAGTCTACAGGGTTATAAGAATACGCAGTATTTT.

As to this clonotype: This may be a read error: a much more frequent sequence differs by one nucleotide. This chain joins TRBV28 and TRBJ2-7; a possible D gene is TRBD2 (6 bases). Germline CDR1 is MDHEN and CDR2 is SYDVKM. This CDR3 comprises 14 residues. CDR3 region: CASSLRTKSYGQYF. CDR3 in DNA: TGTGCCAGCAGCCTCCGGACTAAATCCTACGGGCAGTACTTC.

This clonotype was picked up a small number of times. One end of the junction does not line up with germline, which may come from a read error. This rearrangement joins TRBV5-1 to TRBJ2-5, with 7 bases aligning to TRBD1. CDR1 and CDR2 from the germline V gene are SGHRS and YFSETQ. The CDR3 covers 15 residues. The CDR3 is CASSLARGLQGTQYF. Here the CDR3 DNA reads TGCGCCAGCAGCTTGGCCAGGGGGTTGCAAGGGACCCAGTACTTC.

This clonotype appeared many times. V and J are TRBV5-1 and TRBJ2-7, with D maybe TRBD2 (5 bases). V was cut by 0 bases and J by 5 bases, with 6 bases left in between. CDR3 length: 12 amino acids. Germline values: CDR1 SGHRS, CDR2 YFSETQ. CDR3 region: CASSLDGNEQYF. As DNA, the CDR3 is TGCGCCAGCAGCTTGGACGGGAACGAGCAGTACTTC.

This clonotype turned up a few times. The chain joins TRBV20-1 to TRBJ2-5; D gene ambiguous. Per the germline V gene, CDR1 is DFQATT and CDR2 is SNEGSKA (reference sequence). The CDR3 consists of 13 residues. Trimming shortened V by 1 base and J by 3 bases, and 9 bases separated the two germline ends. The CDR3 coding sequence is TGCAGTGCTAGAGTGACCCCGGAAGAGACCCAGTACTTC. This sequence encodes CSARVTPEETQYF.

This clonotype was recorded a few times. The chain combines TRBV30 with TRBJ2-5, with 8 bases identical to TRBD2. The germline V gene has CDR1 GTSNPN and CDR2 SVGIG (reference sequence). Trimming removed 3 bases from V and 1 base from J; junction bases left unmatched: 10. The CDR3 totals 16 residues. The CDR3 nucleotides read TGTGCCTGGAGAATTCTCCAGCGGGGGTTCCAAGAGACCCAGTACTTC. Its protein is CAWRILQRGFQETQYF. Full variable domain (missing parts from reference TRBV30 and TRBJ2-5): SQTIHQWPATLVQPVGSPLSLECTVEGTSNPNLYWYRQAAGRGLQLLFYSVGIGQISSEVPQNLSASRPQDRQFILSSKKLLLSDSGFYLCAWRILQRGFQETQYFGPGTRLLVL.

This clonotype showed up many times. One end of the junction varies from germline; a read error may be responsible. The chain has TRBV10-3 and TRBJ1-5; D may be TRBD1 (6 bases). The CDR3 consists of 14 residues. The germline CDR1 and CDR2 sequences are ENHRY and SYGVKD. The chain's CDR3 is CAIGEVGADQPQHF. CDR3 DNA sequence: TGTGCCATCGGTGAAGTGGGGGCCGACCAGCCCCAGCATTTT.

The CDR3, as DNA: TGTGCCAGCACTCTAAGGGGTTCCTCCTATAATTCACCCCTCCACTTT. Its translation is CASTLRGSSYNSPLHF. The chain links TRBV12-3 or TRBV12-4 to TRBJ1-6; weak D call: TRBD1 (5 bases). This CDR3 spans 16 amino acids. Between the trimmed V and J ends, which lost 7 bases and 0 bases, there was a span of 13 bases.

This clonotype was seen repeatedly, ten times or more. This chain's CDR3 is CASSVMWTMNTEAFF. CDR3 nucleotides: TGTGCCAGCAGTGTGATGTGGACAATGAACACTGAAGCTTTCTTT. This chain uses TRBV6-1 with TRBJ1-1, with a possible D match to TRBD1 (5 bases). The CDR3 consists of 15 residues. Trimming stripped 4 bases from V and 0 bases from J, with 12 bases between. The germline V gene has CDR1 MNHNS and CDR2 SASEGT.

There are many counts of this clonotype. The chain carries TRBV6-5 and TRBJ2-3, with D perhaps matching TRBD2 (5 bases). V lost 4 bases and J 1 base, leaving 6 bases between the germline ends. Germline CDR1 is MNHEY and CDR2 is SVGAGI. This CDR3 is 13 amino acids long. The CDR3 DNA reads TGTGCCAGCAGTTCCGGGGGCACAGATACGCAGTATTTT. Encoded protein: CASSSGGTDTQYF.

This clonotype was seen many times. This sequence joins TRBV10-3 and TRBJ2-7, with D perhaps matching TRBD2 (5 bases). Germline V gene data show CDR1 as ENHRY and CDR2 as SYGVKD. Trimming took 8 bases from V and 4 from J, leaving 15 bases between them. The CDR3 is made up of 13 amino acids. The CDR3: CAIGVGSGYEQYF. Written as DNA, the CDR3 is TGTGCCATCGGGGTAGGCAGCGGATACGAGCAGTACTTC.

This clonotype was counted at least ten times. The chain carries TRBV12-3 or TRBV12-4 and TRBJ1-2; D gene unclear. The CDR3 is made up of 13 amino acids. Deletions cut 3 bases from V and 4 bases from J, with 9 bases between. CDR3 nucleotide sequence: TGTGCCAGCAGTTTCTTACATCGCTATGGCTACACCTTC. Encoded protein: CASSFLHRYGYTF.

V gene TRBV29-1 combines with J gene TRBJ1-1, with 7 bases identical to TRBD1. Germline V gene lookup returns CDR1 SQVTM and CDR2 ANQGSEA. The CDR3 contains 14 residues. J lost 0 bases, V lost 5 bases, and 6 bases had no gene match. CDR3 DNA sequence: TGCAGCGTTACCGGGACAGTGCTGAACACTGAAGCTTTCTTT. It encodes CSVTGTVLNTEAFF.

A word on this clonotype: This may come from a read error, since a much larger clone is one base off. V and J are TRBV9 and TRBJ2-7; the D gene is possibly TRBD2 (6 bases). In germline, CDR1 is SGDLS, CDR2 YYNGEE. The CDR3 runs 13 residues. In DNA, the CDR3 is TGTGCCAGCAGCGTAGACGGGGGATACGAGCAGGACTTC. Translation gives CASSVDGGYEQDF.

This clonotype has at least ten counts. J is TRBJ2-2 and V is TRBV24-1; 7 bases align to TRBD1. Germline V gene lookup returns CDR1 KGHDR and CDR2 SFDVKD. The trim removed 1 base at V and 0 bases at J, leaving 16 bases unmatched. The CDR3 has 21 amino acids. The CDR3 here is CATSDFGKTYDRDANTGELFF. Written as DNA, the CDR3 is TGTGCCACCAGTGATTTCGGAAAAACTTATGACAGGGACGCGAACACCGGGGAGCTGTTTTTT.

This clonotype was picked up many times. V gene TRBV28 combines with J gene TRBJ2-2, with D perhaps TRBD2 (6 bases). There are 15 residues in the CDR3. In germline, CDR1 is MDHEN, CDR2 SYDVKM. Between the trimmed V and J ends, which lost 6 bases and 6 bases, there was a span of 17 bases. In DNA form, the CDR3 reads TGTGCCAGCAGGATCGGGCGGGACGGGGCCGGGGAGCTGTTTTTT. Translating it yields CASRIGRDGAGELFF.

This clonotype came up a few times. The V call is TRBV20-1, the J call TRBJ2-7; D remains unclear. Looked up from germline, CDR1 is DFQATT and CDR2 is SNEGSKA (reference sequence). This CDR3 spans 16 amino acids. V lost 1 base to trimming and J lost 2 bases, with 18 bases between them. Written as DNA, the CDR3 is TGCAGTGCTAGAGCGGAGTTGAGACTCTGGCCCTACGAGCAGTACTTC. This codes for CSARAELRLWPYEQYF.

Of note for this clonotype: A single base separates this from a much larger clone, so it may be a read error. V and J are TRBV5-1 and TRBJ2-5; D may be TRBD1 or TRBD2 (5 bases each). The CDR3 consists of 14 residues. Germline lookup yields CDR1 SGHRS and CDR2 YFSETQ. In DNA form, the CDR3 reads TGCGCCGGCAGCTTGAACGGGGCCGGGGAGACCCAGTACTTC. Translation gives CAGSLNGAGETQYF.

This clonotype occurred many times. V is TRBV7-9 and J is TRBJ1-2; D unclear. The CDR3 sequence is 11 residues long. V dropped 10 bases and J dropped 8 bases, with 14 bases sitting between them. Germline assignment: CDR1 SEHNR and CDR2 FQNEAQ (reference sequence). CDR3 nucleotide sequence: TGTGCCACCTGGGCTGCGTCCGGCTACACCTTC. Encoded protein: CATWAASGYTF.

In its sample, this clonotype was seen many times. The gene calls are TRBV18 and TRBJ1-2; 8 bases fit TRBD1. There are 15 residues in the CDR3. CDR1 KGHSH and CDR2 LQKENI come from the germline V gene. V shed 3 bases and J 2 bases; nucleotides not matched to a gene: 5. The CDR3 loop is CASSPGTGLNYGYTF. The CDR3 DNA reads TGTGCCAGCTCACCCGGGACAGGACTCAACTATGGCTACACCTTC.